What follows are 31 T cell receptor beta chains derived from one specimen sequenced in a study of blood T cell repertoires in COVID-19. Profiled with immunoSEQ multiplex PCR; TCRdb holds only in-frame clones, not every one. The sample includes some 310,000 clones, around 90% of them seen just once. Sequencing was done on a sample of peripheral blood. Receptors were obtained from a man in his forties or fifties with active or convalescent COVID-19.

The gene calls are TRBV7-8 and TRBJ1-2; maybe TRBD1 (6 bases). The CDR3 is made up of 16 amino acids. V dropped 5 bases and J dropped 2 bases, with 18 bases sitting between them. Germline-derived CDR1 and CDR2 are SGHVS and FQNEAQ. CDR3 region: CASSPSLGQMNYGYTF. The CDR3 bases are TGTGCCAGCAGCCCATCGCTCGGACAGATGAACTATGGCTACACCTTC.

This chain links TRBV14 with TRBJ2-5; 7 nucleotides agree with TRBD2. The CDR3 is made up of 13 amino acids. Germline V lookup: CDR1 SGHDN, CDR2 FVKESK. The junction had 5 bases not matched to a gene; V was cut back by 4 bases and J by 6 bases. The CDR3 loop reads CASSPGGIQTQYF. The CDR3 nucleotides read TGTGCCAGCAGCCCGGGGGGAATCCAGACCCAGTACTTC.

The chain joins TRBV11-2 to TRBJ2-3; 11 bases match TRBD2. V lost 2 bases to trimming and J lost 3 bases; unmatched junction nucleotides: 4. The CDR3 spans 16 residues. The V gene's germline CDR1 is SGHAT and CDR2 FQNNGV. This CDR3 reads CASSLLAGGLTDTQYF. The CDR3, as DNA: TGTGCCAGCAGCTTACTAGCGGGAGGCCTTACAGATACGCAGTATTTT. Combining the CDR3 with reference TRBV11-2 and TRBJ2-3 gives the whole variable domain EAGVAQSPRYKIIEKRQSVAFWCNPISGHATLYWYQQILGQGPKLLIQFQNNGVVDDSQLPKDRFSAERLKGVDSTLKIQPAKLEDSAVYLCASSLLAGGLTDTQYFGPGTRLTVL.

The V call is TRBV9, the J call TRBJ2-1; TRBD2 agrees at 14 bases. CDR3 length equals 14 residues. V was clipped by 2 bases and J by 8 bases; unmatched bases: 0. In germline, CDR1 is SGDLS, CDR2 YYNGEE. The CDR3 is CASSVGLAGDEQFF. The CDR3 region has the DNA TGTGCCAGCAGCGTGGGACTAGCGGGAGATGAGCAGTTCTTC. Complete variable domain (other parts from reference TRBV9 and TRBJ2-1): DSGVTQTPKHLITATGQRVTLRCSPRSGDLSVYWYQQSLDQGLQFLIQYYNGEERAKGNILERFSAQQFPDLHSELNLSSLELGDSALYFCASSVGLAGDEQFFGPGTRLTVL.

The CDR3 loop is CASSAGTGLTKNIQYF. The CDR3, as DNA: TGTGCCAGTAGTGCGGGGACAGGGCTAACCAAAAACATTCAGTACTTC. V usage is TRBV19 and J usage is TRBJ2-4, with TRBD1 matching over 9 bases. CDR3 size: 16 residues. The V segment lost 5 bases and the J segment 2 bases; nucleotides outside the gene matches: 7. CDR1 LNHDA and CDR2 SQIVND come from the germline V gene (reference sequence).

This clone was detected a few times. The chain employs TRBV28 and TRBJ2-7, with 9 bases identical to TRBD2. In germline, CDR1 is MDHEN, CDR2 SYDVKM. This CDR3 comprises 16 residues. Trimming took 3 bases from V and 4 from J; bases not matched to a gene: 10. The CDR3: CASSLRGRGGRYEQYF. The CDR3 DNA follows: TGTGCCAGCAGTTTGAGAGGGCGGGGGGGCCGGTACGAGCAGTACTTC.

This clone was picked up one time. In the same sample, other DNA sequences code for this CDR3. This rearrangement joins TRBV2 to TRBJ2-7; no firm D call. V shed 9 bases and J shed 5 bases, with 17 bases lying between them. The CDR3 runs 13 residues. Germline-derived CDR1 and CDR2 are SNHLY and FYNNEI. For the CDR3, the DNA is TGTGCCAGTTCTACCGAGGTGAGAGACGAGCAGTACTTC. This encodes CASSTEVRDEQYF.

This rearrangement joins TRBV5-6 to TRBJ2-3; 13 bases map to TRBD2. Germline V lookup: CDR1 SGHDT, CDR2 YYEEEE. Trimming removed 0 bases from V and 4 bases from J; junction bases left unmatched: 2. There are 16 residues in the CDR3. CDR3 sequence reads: CASSLVGLAGADTQYF. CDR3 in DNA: TGTGCCAGCAGCTTGGTAGGACTAGCGGGGGCAGATACGCAGTATTTT.

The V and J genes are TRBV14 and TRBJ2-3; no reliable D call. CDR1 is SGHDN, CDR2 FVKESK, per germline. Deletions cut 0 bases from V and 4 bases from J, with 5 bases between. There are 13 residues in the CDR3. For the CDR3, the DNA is TGTGCCAGCAGCCAAGATCCCGCAGATACGCAGTATTTT. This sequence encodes CASSQDPADTQYF.

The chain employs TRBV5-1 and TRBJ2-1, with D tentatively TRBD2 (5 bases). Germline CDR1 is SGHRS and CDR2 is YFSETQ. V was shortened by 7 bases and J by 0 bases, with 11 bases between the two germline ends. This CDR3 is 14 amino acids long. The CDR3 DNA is TGCGCCAGCCGGGAAGGGAGCTCCTACAATGAGCAGTTCTTC. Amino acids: CASREGSSYNEQFF. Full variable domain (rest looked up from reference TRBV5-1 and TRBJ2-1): KAGVTQTPRYLIKTRGQQVTLSCSPISGHRSVSWYQQTPGQGLQFLFEYFSETQRNKGNFPGRFSGRQFSNSRSEMNVSTLELGDSALYLCASREGSSYNEQFFGPGTRLTVL.

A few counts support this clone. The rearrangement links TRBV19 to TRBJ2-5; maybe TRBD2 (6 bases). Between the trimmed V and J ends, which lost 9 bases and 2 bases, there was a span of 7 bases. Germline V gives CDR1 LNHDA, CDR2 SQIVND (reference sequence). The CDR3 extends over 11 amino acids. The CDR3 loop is CASGTQETQYF. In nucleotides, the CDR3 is TGTGCCAGCGGGACTCAAGAGACCCAGTACTTC.

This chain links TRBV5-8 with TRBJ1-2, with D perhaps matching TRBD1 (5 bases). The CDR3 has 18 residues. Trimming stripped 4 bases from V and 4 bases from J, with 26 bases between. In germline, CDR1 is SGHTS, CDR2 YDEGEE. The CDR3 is CASSGRGGTPTRTYGYTF. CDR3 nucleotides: TGTGCCAGCAGCGGGCGGGGGGGGACCCCGACCCGAACCTATGGCTACACCTTC. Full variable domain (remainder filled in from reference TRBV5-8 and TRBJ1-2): EAGVTQSPTHLIKTRGQQATLRCSPISGHTSVYWYQQALGLGLQFLLWYDEGEERNRGNFPPRFSGRQFPNYSSELNVNALELEDSALYLCASSGRGGTPTRTYGYTFGSGTRLTVV.

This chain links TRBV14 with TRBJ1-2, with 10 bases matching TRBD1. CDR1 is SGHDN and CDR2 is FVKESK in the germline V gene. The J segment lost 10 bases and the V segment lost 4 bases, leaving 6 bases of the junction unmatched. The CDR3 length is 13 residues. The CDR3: CASSRDRGLTYTF. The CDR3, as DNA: TGTGCCAGCAGCCGGGACAGGGGCTTAACCTACACCTTC.

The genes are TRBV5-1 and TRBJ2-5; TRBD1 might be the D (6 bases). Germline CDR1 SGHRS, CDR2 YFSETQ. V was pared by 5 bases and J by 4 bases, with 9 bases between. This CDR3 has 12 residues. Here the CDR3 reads CASSPGAETQYF. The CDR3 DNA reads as TGCGCCAGCAGTCCAGGGGCAGAGACCCAGTACTTC.

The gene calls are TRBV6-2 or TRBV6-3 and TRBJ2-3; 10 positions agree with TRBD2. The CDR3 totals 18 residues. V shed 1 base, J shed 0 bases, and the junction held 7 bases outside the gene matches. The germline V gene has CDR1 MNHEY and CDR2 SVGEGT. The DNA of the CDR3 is TGTGCCAGCAGTTACTTCCTAGCGGGGGTGTCTAGCACAGATACGCAGTATTTT. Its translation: CASSYFLAGVSSTDTQYF.

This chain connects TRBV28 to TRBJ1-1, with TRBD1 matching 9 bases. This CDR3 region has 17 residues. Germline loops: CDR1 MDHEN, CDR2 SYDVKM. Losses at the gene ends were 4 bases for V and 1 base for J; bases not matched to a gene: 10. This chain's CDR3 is CASSSPPGQGSNTEAFF. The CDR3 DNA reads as TGTGCCAGCAGTTCGCCCCCGGGACAGGGTTCGAACACTGAAGCTTTCTTT.

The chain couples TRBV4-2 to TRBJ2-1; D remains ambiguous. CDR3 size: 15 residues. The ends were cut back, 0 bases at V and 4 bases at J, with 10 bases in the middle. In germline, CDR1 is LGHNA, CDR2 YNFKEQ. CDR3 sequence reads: CASSQDSQIYNEQFF. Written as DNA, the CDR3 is TGTGCCAGCAGCCAAGACTCGCAGATATACAATGAGCAGTTCTTC.

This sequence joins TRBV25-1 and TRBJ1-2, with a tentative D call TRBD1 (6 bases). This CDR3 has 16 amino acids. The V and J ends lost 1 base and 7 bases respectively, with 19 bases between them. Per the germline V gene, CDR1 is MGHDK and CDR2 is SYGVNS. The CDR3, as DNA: TGTGCCAGCAGTGAATCGGTGGGGCAGGGGCGTATTGGCTACACCTTC. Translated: CASSESVGQGRIGYTF.

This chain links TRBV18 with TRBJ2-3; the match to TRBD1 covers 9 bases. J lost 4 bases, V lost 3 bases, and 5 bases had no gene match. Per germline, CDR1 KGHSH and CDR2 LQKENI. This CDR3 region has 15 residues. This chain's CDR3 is CASSPGDRAPDTQYF. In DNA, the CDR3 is TGTGCCAGCTCACCGGGGGACAGGGCACCAGATACGCAGTATTTT.

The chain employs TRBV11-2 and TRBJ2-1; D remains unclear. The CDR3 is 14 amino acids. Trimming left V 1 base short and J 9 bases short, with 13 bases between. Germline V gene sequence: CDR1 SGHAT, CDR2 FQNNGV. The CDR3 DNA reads TGTGCCAGCAGCTTAGCGTTTTCGGGTGGTGAGCAGTTCTTC. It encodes CASSLAFSGGEQFF.

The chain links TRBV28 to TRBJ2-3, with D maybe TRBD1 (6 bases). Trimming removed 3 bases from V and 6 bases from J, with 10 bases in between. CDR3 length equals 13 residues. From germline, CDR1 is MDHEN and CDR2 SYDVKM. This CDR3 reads CASSFRGADTQYF. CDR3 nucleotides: TGTGCCAGCAGTTTCAGGGGTGCGGATACGCAGTATTTT.

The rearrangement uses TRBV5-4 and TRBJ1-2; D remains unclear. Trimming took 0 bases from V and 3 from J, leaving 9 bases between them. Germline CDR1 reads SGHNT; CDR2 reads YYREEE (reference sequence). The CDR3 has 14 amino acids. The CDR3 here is CASSLDPTDYGYTF. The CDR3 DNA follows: TGTGCCAGCAGCTTGGATCCTACGGACTATGGCTACACCTTC.

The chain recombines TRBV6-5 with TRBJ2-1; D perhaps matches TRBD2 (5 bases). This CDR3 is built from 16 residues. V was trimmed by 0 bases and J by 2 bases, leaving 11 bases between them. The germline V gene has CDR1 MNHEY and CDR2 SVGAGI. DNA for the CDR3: TGTGCCAGCAGTTACTCGATGCGGGTTGCCTACAATGAGCAGTTCTTC. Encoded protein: CASSYSMRVAYNEQFF.

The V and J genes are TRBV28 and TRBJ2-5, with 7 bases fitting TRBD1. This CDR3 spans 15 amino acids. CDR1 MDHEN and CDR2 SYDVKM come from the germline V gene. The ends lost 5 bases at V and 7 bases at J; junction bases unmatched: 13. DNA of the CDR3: TGTGCCAGCAGTCACAGGGGAAGGGTTGTGGTGACCCAGTACTTC. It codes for CASSHRGRVVVTQYF. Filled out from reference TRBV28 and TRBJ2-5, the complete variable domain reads DVKVTQSSRYLVKRTGEKVFLECVQDMDHENMFWYRQDPGLGLRLIYFSYDVKMKEKGDIPEGYSVSREKKERFSLILESASTNQTSMYLCASSHRGRVVVTQYFGPGTRLLVL.

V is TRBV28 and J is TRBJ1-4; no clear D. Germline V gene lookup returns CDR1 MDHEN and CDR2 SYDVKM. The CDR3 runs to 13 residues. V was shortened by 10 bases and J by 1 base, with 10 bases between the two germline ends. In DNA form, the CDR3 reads TGTGCCACCGCGGCGGGAACTAATGAAAAACTGTTTTTT. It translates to CATAAGTNEKLFF.

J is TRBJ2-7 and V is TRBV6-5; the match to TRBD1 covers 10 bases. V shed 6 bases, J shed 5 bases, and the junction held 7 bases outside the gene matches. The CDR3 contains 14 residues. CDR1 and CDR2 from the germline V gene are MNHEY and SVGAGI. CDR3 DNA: TGTGCCAGCAGGCTACGACAGGGGGCCAACGAGCAGTACTTC. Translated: CASRLRQGANEQYF.

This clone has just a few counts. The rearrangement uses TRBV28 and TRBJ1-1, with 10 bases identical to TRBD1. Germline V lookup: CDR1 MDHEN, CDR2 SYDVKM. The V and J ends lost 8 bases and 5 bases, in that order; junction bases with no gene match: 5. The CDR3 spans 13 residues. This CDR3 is CASVGQGGTEAFF. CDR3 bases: TGTGCCAGCGTCGGACAGGGGGGGACTGAAGCTTTCTTT.

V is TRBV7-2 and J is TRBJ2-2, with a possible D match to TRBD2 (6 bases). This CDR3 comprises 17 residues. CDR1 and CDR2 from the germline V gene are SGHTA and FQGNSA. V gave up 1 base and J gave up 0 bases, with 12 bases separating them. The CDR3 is CASSLVGLTPNTGELFF. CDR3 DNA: TGTGCCAGCAGCTTAGTCGGACTAACCCCGAACACCGGGGAGCTGTTTTTT.

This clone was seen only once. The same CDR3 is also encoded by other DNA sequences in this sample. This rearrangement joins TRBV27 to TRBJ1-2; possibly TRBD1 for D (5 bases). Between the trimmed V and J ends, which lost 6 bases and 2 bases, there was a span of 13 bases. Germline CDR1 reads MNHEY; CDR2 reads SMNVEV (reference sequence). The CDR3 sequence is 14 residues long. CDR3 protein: CASSSLRGNYGYTF. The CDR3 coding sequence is TGTGCCAGCAGCTCACTTCGGGGGAACTATGGCTACACCTTC.

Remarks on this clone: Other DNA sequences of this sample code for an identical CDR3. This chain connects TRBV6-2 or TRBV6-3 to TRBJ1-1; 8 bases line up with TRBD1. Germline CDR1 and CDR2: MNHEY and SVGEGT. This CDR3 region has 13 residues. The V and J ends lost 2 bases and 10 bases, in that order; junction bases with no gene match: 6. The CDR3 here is CASSYDTGGTAFF. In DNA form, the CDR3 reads TGTGCCAGCAGTTACGATACAGGGGGGACAGCTTTCTTT.

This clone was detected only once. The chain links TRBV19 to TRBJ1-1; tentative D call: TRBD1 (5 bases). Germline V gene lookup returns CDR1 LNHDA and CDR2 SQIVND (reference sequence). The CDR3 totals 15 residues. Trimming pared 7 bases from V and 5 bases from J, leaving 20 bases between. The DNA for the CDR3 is TGTGCCAGTACACGATCGGGGGATGTGCGAACTGAAGCTTTCTTT. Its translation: CASTRSGDVRTEAFF.